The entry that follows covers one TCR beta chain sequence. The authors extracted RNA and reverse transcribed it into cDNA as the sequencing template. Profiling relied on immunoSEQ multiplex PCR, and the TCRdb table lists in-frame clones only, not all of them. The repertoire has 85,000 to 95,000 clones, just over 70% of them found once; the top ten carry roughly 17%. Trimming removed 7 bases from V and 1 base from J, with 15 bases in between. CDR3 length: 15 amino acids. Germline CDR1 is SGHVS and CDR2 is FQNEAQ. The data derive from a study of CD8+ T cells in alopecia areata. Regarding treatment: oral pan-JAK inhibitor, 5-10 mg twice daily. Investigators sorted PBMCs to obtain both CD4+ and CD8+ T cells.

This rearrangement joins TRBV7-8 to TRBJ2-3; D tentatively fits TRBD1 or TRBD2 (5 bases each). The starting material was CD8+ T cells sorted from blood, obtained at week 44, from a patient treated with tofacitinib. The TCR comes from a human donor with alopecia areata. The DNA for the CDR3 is TGTGCCAGCAAATCAGGGACCCGCGGCACAGATACGCAGTATTTT. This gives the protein CASKSGTRGTDTQYF.